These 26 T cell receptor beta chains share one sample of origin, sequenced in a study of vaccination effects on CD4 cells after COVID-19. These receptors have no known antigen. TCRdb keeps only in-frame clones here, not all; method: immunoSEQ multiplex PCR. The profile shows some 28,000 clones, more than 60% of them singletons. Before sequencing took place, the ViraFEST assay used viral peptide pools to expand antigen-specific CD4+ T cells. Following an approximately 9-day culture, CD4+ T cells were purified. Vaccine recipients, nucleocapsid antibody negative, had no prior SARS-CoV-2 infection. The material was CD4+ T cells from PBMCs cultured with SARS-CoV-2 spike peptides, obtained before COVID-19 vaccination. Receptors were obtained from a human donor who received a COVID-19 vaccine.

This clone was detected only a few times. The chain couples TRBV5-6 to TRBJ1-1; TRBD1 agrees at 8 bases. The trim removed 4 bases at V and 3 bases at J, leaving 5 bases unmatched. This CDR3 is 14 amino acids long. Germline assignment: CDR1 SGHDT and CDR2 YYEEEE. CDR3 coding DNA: TGTGCCAGCAGCCGTCGGACAGGGTACACTGAAGCTTTCTTT. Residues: CASSRRTGYTEAFF. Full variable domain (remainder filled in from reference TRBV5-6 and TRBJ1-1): DAGVTQSPTHLIKTRGQQVTLRCSPKSGHDTVSWYQQALGQGPQFIFQYYEEEERQRGNFPDRFSGHQFPNYSSELNVNALLLGDSALYLCASSRRTGYTEAFFGQGTRLTVV.

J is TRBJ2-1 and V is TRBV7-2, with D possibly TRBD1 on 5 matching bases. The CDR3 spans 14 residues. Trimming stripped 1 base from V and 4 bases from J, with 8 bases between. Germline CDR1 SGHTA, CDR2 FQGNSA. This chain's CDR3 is CASSLGREYNEQFF. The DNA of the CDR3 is TGTGCCAGCAGCTTAGGCAGGGAATACAATGAGCAGTTCTTC.

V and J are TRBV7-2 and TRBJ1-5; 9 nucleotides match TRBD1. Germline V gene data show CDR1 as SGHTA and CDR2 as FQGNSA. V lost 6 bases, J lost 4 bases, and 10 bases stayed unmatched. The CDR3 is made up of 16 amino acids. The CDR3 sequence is CASSRQTGGGNQPQHF. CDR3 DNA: TGTGCCAGCAGTCGCCAGACAGGGGGTGGGAATCAGCCCCAGCATTTT.

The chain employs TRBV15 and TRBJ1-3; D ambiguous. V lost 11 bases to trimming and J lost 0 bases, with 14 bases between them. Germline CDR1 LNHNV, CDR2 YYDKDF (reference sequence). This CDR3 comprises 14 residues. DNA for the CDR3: TGTGCCGCACGCCGCGGTGGCTCTGGAAACACCATATATTTT. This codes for CAARRGGSGNTIYF.

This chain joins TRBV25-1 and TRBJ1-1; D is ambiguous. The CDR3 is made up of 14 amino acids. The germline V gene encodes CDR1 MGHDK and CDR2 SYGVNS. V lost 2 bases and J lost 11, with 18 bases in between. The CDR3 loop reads CASSEGALGPGAFF. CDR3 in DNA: TGTGCCAGCAGTGAAGGAGCCTTGGGCCCTGGCGCTTTCTTT.

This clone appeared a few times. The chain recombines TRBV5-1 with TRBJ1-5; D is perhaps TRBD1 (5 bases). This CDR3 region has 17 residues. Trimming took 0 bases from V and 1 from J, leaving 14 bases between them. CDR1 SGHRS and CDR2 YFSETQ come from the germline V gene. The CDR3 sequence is CASSLGPGRGSNQPQHF. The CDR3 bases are TGCGCCAGCAGCTTGGGGCCAGGGAGGGGAAGCAATCAGCCCCAGCATTTT.

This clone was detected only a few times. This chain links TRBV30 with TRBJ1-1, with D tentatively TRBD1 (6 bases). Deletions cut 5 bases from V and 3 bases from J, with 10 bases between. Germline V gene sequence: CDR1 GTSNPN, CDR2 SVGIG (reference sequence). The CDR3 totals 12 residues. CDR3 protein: CAWVGGYTEAFF. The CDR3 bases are TGTGCCTGGGTAGGGGGTTACACTGAAGCTTTCTTT.

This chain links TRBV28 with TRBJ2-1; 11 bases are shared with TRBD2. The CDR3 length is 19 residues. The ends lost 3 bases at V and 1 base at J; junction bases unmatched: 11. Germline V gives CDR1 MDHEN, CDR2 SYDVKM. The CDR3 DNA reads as TGTGCCAGCAGTTTCCCCCTAGCGGGAGGAATTCGATCCTACAATGAGCAGTTCTTC. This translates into CASSFPLAGGIRSYNEQFF. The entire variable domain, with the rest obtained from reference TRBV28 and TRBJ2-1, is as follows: DVKVTQSSRYLVKRTGEKVFLECVQDMDHENMFWYRQDPGLGLRLIYFSYDVKMKEKGDIPEGYSVSREKKERFSLILESASTNQTSMYLCASSFPLAGGIRSYNEQFFGPGTRLTVL.

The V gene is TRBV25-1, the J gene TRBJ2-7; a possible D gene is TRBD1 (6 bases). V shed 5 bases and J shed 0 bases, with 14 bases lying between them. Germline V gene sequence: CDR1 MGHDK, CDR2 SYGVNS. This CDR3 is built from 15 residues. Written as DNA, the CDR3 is TGTGCCAGCAGTTCATCCGGGACAACCTCCTACGAGCAGTACTTC. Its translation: CASSSSGTTSYEQYF.

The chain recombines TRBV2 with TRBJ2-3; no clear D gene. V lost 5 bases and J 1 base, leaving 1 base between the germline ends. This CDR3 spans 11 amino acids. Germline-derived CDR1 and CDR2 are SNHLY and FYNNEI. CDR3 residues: CASSRTDTQYF. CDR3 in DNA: TGTGCCAGCAGTCGCACAGATACGCAGTATTTT.

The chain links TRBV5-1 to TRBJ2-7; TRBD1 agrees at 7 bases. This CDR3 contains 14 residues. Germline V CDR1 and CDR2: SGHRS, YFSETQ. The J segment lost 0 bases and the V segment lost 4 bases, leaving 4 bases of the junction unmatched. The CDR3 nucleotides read TGCGCCAGCAGCCCAGACAGGGTCTCCTACGAGCAGTACTTC. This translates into CASSPDRVSYEQYF.

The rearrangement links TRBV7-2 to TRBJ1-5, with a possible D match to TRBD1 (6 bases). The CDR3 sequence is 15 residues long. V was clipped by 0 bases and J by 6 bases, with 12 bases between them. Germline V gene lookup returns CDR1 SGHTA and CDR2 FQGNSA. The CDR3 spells CASSLAPGAGQPQHF. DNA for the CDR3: TGTGCCAGCAGCTTAGCTCCAGGGGCGGGTCAGCCCCAGCATTTT.

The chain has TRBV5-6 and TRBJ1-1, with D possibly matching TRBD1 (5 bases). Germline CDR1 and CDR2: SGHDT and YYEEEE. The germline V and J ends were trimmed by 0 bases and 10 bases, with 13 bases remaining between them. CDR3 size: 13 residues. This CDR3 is CASSLVSGETAFF. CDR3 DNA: TGTGCCAGCAGCTTGGTGTCGGGGGAAACAGCTTTCTTT.

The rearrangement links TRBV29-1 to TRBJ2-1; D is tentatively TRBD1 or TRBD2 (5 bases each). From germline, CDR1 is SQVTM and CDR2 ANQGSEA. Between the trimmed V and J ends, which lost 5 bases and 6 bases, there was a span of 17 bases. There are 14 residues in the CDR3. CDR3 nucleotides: TGCAGCGTTTACTCCGTTGGGGGAACCAATGAGCAGTTCTTC. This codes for CSVYSVGGTNEQFF.

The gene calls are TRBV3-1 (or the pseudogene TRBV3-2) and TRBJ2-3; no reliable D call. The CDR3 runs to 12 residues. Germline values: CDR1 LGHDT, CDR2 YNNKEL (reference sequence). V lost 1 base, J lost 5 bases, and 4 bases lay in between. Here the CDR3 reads CASSQVRDTQYF. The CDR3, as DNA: TGTGCCAGCAGCCAAGTACGAGATACGCAGTATTTT.

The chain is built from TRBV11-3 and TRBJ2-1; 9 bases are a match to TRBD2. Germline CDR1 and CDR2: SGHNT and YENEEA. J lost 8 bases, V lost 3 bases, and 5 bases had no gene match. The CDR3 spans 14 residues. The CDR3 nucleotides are TGTGCCAGCAGCTTGGCTAGCGGGGTCTATGAGCAGTTCTTC. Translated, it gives CASSLASGVYEQFF.

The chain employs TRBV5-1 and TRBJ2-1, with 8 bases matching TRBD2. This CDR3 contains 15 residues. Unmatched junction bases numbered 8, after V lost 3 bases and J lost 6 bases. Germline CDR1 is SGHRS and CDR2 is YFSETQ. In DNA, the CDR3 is TGCGCCAGCAGCTGGGCCGGGACTAGTGTCAATGAGCAGTTCTTC. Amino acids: CASSWAGTSVNEQFF.

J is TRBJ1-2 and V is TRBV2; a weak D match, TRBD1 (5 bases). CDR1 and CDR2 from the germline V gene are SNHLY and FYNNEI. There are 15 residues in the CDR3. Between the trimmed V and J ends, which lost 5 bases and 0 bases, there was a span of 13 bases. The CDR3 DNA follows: TGTGCCAGCAGTCCCCAGGGCAGAGCTAACTATGGCTACACCTTC. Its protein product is CASSPQGRANYGYTF.

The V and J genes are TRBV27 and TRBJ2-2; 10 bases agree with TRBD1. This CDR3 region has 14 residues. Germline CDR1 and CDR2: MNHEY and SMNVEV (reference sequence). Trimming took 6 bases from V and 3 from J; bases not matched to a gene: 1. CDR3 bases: TGTGCCAGCAGGGACAGGGGGGACACCGGGGAGCTGTTTTTT. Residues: CASRDRGDTGELFF.

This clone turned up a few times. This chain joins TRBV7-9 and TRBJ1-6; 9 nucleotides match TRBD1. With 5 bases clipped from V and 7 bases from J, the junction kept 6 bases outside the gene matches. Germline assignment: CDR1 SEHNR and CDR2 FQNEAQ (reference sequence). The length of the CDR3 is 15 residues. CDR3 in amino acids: CASSDSGTGNSPLHF. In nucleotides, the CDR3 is TGTGCCAGCAGCGATTCCGGGACAGGGAATTCACCCCTCCACTTT.

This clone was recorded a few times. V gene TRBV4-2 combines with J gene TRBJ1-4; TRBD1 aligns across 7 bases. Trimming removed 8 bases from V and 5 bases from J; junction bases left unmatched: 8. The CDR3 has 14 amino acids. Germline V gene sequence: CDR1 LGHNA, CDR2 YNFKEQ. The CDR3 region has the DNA TGTGCCAGCTCCGGCTGGACAGGAAATGAAAAACTGTTTTTT. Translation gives CASSGWTGNEKLFF.

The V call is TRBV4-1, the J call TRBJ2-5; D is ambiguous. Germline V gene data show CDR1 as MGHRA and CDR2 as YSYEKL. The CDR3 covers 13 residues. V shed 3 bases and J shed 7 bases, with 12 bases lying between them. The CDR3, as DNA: TGCGCCAGCAGCCAGGAAGACATGGGGACCCAGTACTTC. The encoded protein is CASSQEDMGTQYF.

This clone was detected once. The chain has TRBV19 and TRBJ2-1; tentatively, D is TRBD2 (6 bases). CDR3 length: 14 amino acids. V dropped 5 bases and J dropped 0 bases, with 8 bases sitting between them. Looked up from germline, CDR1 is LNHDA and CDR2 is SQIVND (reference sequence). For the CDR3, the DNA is TGTGCCAGTAGTGCGACTAGCTCCTACAATGAGCAGTTCTTC. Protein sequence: CASSATSSYNEQFF.

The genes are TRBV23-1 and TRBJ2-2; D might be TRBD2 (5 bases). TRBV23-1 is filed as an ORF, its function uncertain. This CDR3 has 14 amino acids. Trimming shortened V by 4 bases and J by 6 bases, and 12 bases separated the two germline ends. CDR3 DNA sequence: TGCGCCAGCAGTCTGAGGGCATGGTCCGGGGAGCTGTTTTTT. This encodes CASSLRAWSGELFF.

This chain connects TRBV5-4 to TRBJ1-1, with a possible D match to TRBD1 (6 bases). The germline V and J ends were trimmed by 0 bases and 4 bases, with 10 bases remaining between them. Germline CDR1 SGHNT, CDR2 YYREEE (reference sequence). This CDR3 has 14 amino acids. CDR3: CASSLGGAGTEAFF. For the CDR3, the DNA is TGTGCCAGCAGCTTGGGGGGGGCGGGCACTGAAGCTTTCTTT.

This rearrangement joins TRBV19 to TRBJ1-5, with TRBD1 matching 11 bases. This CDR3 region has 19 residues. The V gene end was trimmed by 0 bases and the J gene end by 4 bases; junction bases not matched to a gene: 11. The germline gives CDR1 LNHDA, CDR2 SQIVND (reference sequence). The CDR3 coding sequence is TGTGCCAGTAGTATAGACGCCCCGCGGACAGGGGGCCAGAATCAGCCCCAGCATTTT. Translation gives CASSIDAPRTGGQNQPQHF.